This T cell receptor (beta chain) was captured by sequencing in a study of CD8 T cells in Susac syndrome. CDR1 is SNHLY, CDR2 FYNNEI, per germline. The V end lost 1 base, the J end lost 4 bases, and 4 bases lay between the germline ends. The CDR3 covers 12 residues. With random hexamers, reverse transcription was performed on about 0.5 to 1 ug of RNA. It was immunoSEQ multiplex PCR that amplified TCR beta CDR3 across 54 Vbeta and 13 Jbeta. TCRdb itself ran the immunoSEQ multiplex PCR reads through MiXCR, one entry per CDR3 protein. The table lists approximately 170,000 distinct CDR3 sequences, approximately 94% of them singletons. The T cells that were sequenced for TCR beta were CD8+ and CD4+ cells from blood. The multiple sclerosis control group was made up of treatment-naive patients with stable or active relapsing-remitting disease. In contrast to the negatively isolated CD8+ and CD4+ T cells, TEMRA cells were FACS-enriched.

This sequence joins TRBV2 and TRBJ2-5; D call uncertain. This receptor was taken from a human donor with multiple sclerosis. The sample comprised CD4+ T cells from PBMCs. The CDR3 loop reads CASSEERETQYF. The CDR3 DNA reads TGTGCCAGCAGTGAAGAAAGAGAGACCCAGTACTTC.